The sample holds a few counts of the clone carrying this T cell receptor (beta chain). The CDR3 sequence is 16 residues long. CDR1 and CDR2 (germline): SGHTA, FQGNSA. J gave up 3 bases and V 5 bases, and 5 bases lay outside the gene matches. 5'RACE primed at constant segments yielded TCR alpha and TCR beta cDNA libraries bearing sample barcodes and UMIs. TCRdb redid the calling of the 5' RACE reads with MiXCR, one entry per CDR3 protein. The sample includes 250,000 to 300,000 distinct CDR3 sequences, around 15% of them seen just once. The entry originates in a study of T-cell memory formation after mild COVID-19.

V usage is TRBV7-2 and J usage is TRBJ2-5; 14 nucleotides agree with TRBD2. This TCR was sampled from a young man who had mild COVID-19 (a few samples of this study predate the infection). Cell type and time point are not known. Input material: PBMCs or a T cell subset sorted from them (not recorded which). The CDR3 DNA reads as TGTGCCAGCAGCCGACCGGGACTAGCGGGGGAAGAGACCCAGTACTTC. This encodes CASSRPGLAGEETQYF. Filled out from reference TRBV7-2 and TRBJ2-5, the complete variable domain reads GAGVSQSPSNKVTEKGKDVELRCDPISGHTALYWYRQSLGQGLEFLIYFQGNSAPDKSGLPSDRFSAERTGGSVSTLTIQRTQQEDSAVYLCASSRPGLAGEETQYFGPGTRLLVL.